Listed below are T cell receptor beta chains from one sample, sequenced in a study of blood T cell repertoires in COVID-19. Data came from immunoSEQ multiplex PCR; TCRdb stores just in-frame clones and leaves some out. The table lists roughly 39,000 clones, roughly nine tenths of them singletons. Sequencing input: peripheral blood. Every receptor here comes from an elderly woman with active COVID-19. The CDR3 runs from the conserved cysteine through the conserved F or W. D genes are given only for firm matches. For some rows the clone size is stated as once, few or many, or as a class when expanded; others skip it.

abundance: .; d_gene: TRBD1; len: 18; j_gene: TRBJ1-5; v_gene: TRBV24-1; CDR3aa: CATSDLDRGPYSNQPQHF; CDR3nt: TGTGCCACCAGTGATTTGGACAGGGGACCTTATAGCAATCAGCCCCAGCATTTT
abundance: .; d_gene: TRBD1; len: 16; j_gene: TRBJ1-5; v_gene: TRBV6-2/TRBV6-3; CDR3aa: CASSYSGGQGSQPQHF; CDR3nt: TGTGCCAGCAGTTACTCGGGAGGACAGGGTAGTCAGCCCCAGCATTTT
abundance: .; d_gene: .; len: 15; j_gene: TRBJ1-1; v_gene: TRBV7-2; CDR3aa: CASSLGSQMNTEAFF; CDR3nt: TGTGCCAGCAGCTTAGGCTCCCAGATGAACACTGAAGCTTTCTTT
abundance: .; d_gene: .; len: 13; j_gene: TRBJ1-1; v_gene: TRBV6-5; CDR3aa: CASKNQGITEAFF; CDR3nt: TGTGCCAGCAAGAATCAGGGTATCACTGAAGCTTTCTTT
abundance: .; d_gene: .; len: 17; j_gene: TRBJ2-1; v_gene: TRBV5-8; CDR3aa: CASSLGGARSSYNEQFF; CDR3nt: TGTGCCAGCAGCTTGGGGGGCGCCCGAAGCTCCTACAATGAGCAGTTCTTC
abundance: .; d_gene: .; len: 13; j_gene: TRBJ1-3; v_gene: TRBV4-1; CDR3aa: CASSQRSGNTIYF; CDR3nt: TGCGCCAGCAGCCAAAGAAGCGGAAACACCATATATTTT
abundance: .; d_gene: .; len: 14; j_gene: TRBJ1-1; v_gene: TRBV19; CDR3aa: CASTKDRLNTEAFF; CDR3nt: TGTGCCAGTACCAAGGACAGACTGAACACTGAAGCTTTCTTT
abundance: .; d_gene: .; len: 14; j_gene: TRBJ2-7; v_gene: TRBV27; CDR3aa: CASGRNQGIYEQYF; CDR3nt: TGTGCCAGCGGGAGGAATCAGGGAATCTACGAGCAGTACTTC
abundance: .; d_gene: .; len: 14; j_gene: TRBJ1-4; v_gene: TRBV27; CDR3aa: CASSPAGVGEKLFF; CDR3nt: TGTGCCAGCAGTCCCGCAGGGGTCGGCGAAAAACTGTTTTTT
abundance: .; d_gene: .; len: 12; j_gene: TRBJ2-3; v_gene: TRBV5-1; CDR3aa: CASSLHRDTQYF; CDR3nt: TGCGCCAGCAGCCTTCATAGAGATACGCAGTATTTT
abundance: .; d_gene: TRBD1; len: 16; j_gene: TRBJ2-4; v_gene: TRBV6-2/TRBV6-3; CDR3aa: CASSFQGALAKNIQYF; CDR3nt: TGTGCCAGCAGTTTCCAGGGGGCATTAGCCAAAAACATTCAGTACTTC
abundance: .; d_gene: TRBD1; len: 17; j_gene: TRBJ2-3; v_gene: TRBV6-6; CDR3aa: CASSQTRPGQGTDTQYF; CDR3nt: TGTGCCAGCAGTCAAACGCGACCGGGACAGGGGACAGATACGCAGTATTTT
abundance: .; d_gene: .; len: 16; j_gene: TRBJ1-4; v_gene: TRBV7-9; CDR3aa: CASSLGGARGAEKLFF; CDR3nt: TGTGCCAGCAGCTTAGGTGGGGCCAGGGGCGCTGAAAAACTGTTTTTT
abundance: few; d_gene: TRBD1; len: 13; j_gene: TRBJ2-7; v_gene: TRBV7-9; CDR3aa: CASTSDRGYEQYF; CDR3nt: TGTGCCAGCACCTCGGACAGGGGCTACGAGCAGTACTTC
abundance: .; d_gene: TRBD1; len: 17; j_gene: TRBJ1-3; v_gene: TRBV14; CDR3aa: CASSPRATGGYGNTIYF; CDR3nt: TGTGCCAGCAGCCCGCGTGCAACAGGGGGCTATGGAAACACCATATATTTT
abundance: medium-sized; d_gene: TRBD2; len: 14; j_gene: TRBJ2-5; v_gene: TRBV5-1; CDR3aa: CASSLVAGEGTQYF; CDR3nt: TGCGCCAGCAGCTTGGTAGCGGGGGAGGGGACCCAGTACTTC
abundance: .; d_gene: TRBD1; len: 15; j_gene: TRBJ1-4; v_gene: TRBV5-6; CDR3aa: CASSLRRQGGGKLFF; CDR3nt: TGTGCCAGCAGCTTGCGTCGACAGGGTGGGGGAAAACTGTTTTTT
abundance: .; d_gene: .; len: 13; j_gene: TRBJ2-5; v_gene: TRBV5-4; CDR3aa: CASSQGNGETQYF; CDR3nt: TGTGCCAGCAGCCAGGGTAACGGGGAGACCCAGTACTTC
abundance: .; d_gene: TRBD1; len: 13; j_gene: TRBJ2-3; v_gene: TRBV24-1; CDR3aa: CATRDRITDTQYF; CDR3nt: TGTGCCACCAGGGACAGGATCACAGATACGCAGTATTTT
abundance: .; d_gene: TRBD1; len: 15; j_gene: TRBJ1-6; v_gene: TRBV10-1; CDR3aa: CASSESSDRGSPLHF; CDR3nt: TGCGCCAGCAGTGAGTCAAGTGACAGGGGTTCACCCCTCCACTTT
abundance: .; d_gene: .; len: 13; j_gene: TRBJ1-2; v_gene: TRBV19; CDR3aa: CASSPDVPGGYTF; CDR3nt: TGTGCCAGTAGCCCTGACGTGCCCGGGGGCTACACCTTC
abundance: .; d_gene: TRBD1; len: 14; j_gene: TRBJ1-5; v_gene: TRBV2; CDR3aa: CASNYRGGNQPQHF; CDR3nt: TGTGCCAGCAACTACAGGGGGGGCAATCAGCCCCAGCATTTT
abundance: .; d_gene: TRBD1; len: 14; j_gene: TRBJ2-7; v_gene: TRBV7-2; CDR3aa: CASSLAGQGYEQYF; CDR3nt: TGTGCCAGCAGCTTAGCCGGACAGGGCTACGAGCAGTACTTC
abundance: .; d_gene: TRBD1; len: 12; j_gene: TRBJ1-4; v_gene: TRBV30; CDR3aa: CAWSVHRDSAFF; CDR3nt: TGTGCCTGGAGTGTACACCGGGACAGCGCATTTTTT
abundance: few; d_gene: .; len: 12; j_gene: TRBJ1-5; v_gene: TRBV3-1/TRBV3-2; CDR3aa: CASSQVRGPQHF; CDR3nt: TGTGCCAGCAGCCAAGTTAGGGGGCCCCAGCATTTT
abundance: .; d_gene: .; len: 14; j_gene: TRBJ1-1; v_gene: TRBV6-1; CDR3aa: CASRGKGLNTEAFF; CDR3nt: TGTGCCAGCCGGGGGAAAGGGCTGAACACTGAAGCTTTCTTT
abundance: few; d_gene: TRBD1; len: 15; j_gene: TRBJ1-6; v_gene: TRBV5-6; CDR3aa: CASSFQGADNSPLHF; CDR3nt: TGTGCCAGCAGCTTTCAGGGGGCCGATAATTCACCCCTCCACTTT
abundance: .; d_gene: .; len: 17; j_gene: TRBJ2-1; v_gene: TRBV7-2; CDR3aa: CASSLALGNQGYNEQFF; CDR3nt: TGTGCCAGCAGCTTAGCTTTGGGGAACCAGGGGTACAATGAGCAGTTCTTC
abundance: .; d_gene: .; len: 16; j_gene: TRBJ2-2; v_gene: TRBV18; CDR3aa: CASSPTRGGGTGELFF; CDR3nt: TGTGCCAGCTCACCTACCCGAGGCGGTGGTACCGGGGAGCTGTTTTTT
abundance: .; d_gene: TRBD1; len: 14; j_gene: TRBJ1-1; v_gene: TRBV30; CDR3aa: CAWSTGTVNTEAFF; CDR3nt: TGTGCCTGGAGTACCGGGACAGTGAACACTGAAGCTTTCTTT
abundance: .; d_gene: .; len: 15; j_gene: TRBJ2-2; v_gene: TRBV7-3; CDR3aa: CASSPRRSGTGELFF; CDR3nt: TGTGCCAGCAGCCCAAGGCGGTCCGGGACCGGGGAGCTGTTTTTT
abundance: .; d_gene: .; len: 11; j_gene: TRBJ2-5; v_gene: TRBV5-4; CDR3aa: CATQQHETQYF; CDR3nt: TGTGCCACGCAACAGCATGAGACCCAGTACTTC
abundance: .; d_gene: .; len: 14; j_gene: TRBJ2-1; v_gene: TRBV7-9; CDR3aa: CASRHTQGRNEQFF; CDR3nt: TGTGCCAGCAGGCATACACAGGGACGCAATGAGCAGTTCTTC
abundance: .; d_gene: .; len: 15; j_gene: TRBJ1-4; v_gene: TRBV28; CDR3aa: CASNRGGVNGEKLFF; CDR3nt: TGTGCCAGCAATCGCGGGGGCGTTAATGGTGAAAAACTGTTTTTT
abundance: .; d_gene: TRBD1; len: 15; j_gene: TRBJ2-1; v_gene: TRBV7-2; CDR3aa: CASRLNRGLYNEQFF; CDR3nt: TGTGCCAGCAGACTTAACAGGGGGTTGTACAATGAGCAGTTCTTC
abundance: .; d_gene: TRBD2; len: 14; j_gene: TRBJ2-1; v_gene: TRBV6-5; CDR3aa: CATQMGRGGEEQFF; CDR3nt: TGTGCCACCCAAATGGGGCGCGGGGGGGAGGAGCAGTTCTTC
abundance: .; d_gene: .; len: 15; j_gene: TRBJ1-1; v_gene: TRBV18; CDR3aa: CASSLGGGRNTEAFF; CDR3nt: TGTGCCAGCTCACTCGGGGGGGGCAGGAACACTGAAGCTTTCTTT
abundance: once; d_gene: TRBD1; len: 17; j_gene: TRBJ1-4; v_gene: TRBV24-1; CDR3aa: CATQGTGGDARNEKLFF; CDR3nt: TGTGCCACTCAGGGGACAGGGGGCGACGCAAGGAATGAAAAACTGTTTTTT
abundance: .; d_gene: .; len: 16; j_gene: TRBJ2-2; v_gene: TRBV5-1; CDR3aa: CASSRVGGSTTGELFF; CDR3nt: TGCGCCAGCAGCCGGGTGGGGGGAAGTACCACCGGGGAGCTGTTTTTT
abundance: .; d_gene: .; len: 16; j_gene: TRBJ2-3; v_gene: TRBV19; CDR3aa: CASSIERGPGTDTQYF; CDR3nt: TGTGCCAGTAGTATAGAGCGGGGGCCCGGCACAGATACGCAGTATTTT
abundance: .; d_gene: .; len: 13; j_gene: TRBJ2-3; v_gene: TRBV29-1; CDR3aa: CSVESPFTDTQYF; CDR3nt: TGCAGCGTTGAGTCCCCCTTCACAGATACGCAGTATTTT
abundance: .; d_gene: TRBD1; len: 15; j_gene: TRBJ1-1; v_gene: TRBV6-6; CDR3aa: CASSLQTGLNTEAFF; CDR3nt: TGTGCCAGCAGTCTACAGACAGGGTTGAACACTGAAGCTTTCTTT
abundance: .; d_gene: .; len: 14; j_gene: TRBJ2-3; v_gene: TRBV6-4; CDR3aa: CASSAGLMSDTQYF; CDR3nt: TGTGCCAGCAGTGCGGGACTCATGTCAGATACGCAGTATTTT
abundance: .; d_gene: TRBD2; len: 16; j_gene: TRBJ2-3; v_gene: TRBV11-1; CDR3aa: CASSSAGTRSTDTQYF; CDR3nt: TGTGCCAGCAGCTCCGCCGGGACTAGGAGCACAGATACGCAGTATTTT
abundance: .; d_gene: .; len: 12; j_gene: TRBJ2-1; v_gene: TRBV29-1; CDR3aa: CSAETGRNEQFF; CDR3nt: TGCAGCGCCGAGACAGGGAGGAATGAGCAGTTCTTC
abundance: .; d_gene: .; len: 14; j_gene: TRBJ2-3; v_gene: TRBV19; CDR3aa: CASSIGWRTDTQYF; CDR3nt: TGTGCCAGTAGTATTGGATGGCGGACAGATACGCAGTATTTT
abundance: .; d_gene: .; len: 16; j_gene: TRBJ1-1; v_gene: TRBV19; CDR3aa: CASSMRQGYMNTEAFF; CDR3nt: TGTGCCAGTAGTATGCGGCAGGGTTACATGAACACTGAAGCTTTCTTT